A single sample is the source of the 9 T cell receptor beta chains below, sequenced in a study of cytomegalovirus exposure and HLA in healthy donors. Assay: immunoSEQ multiplex PCR; the TCRdb copy retains only in-frame clones and omits some. The sample has under 200,000 clones, around 92% seen once. Sequenced sample: PBMCs. Receptor source: a man younger than 30 in good health and CMV-seropositive.

The chain joins TRBV27 to TRBJ1-4; D is unclear. CDR3 length equals 15 residues. The germline V gene encodes CDR1 MNHEY and CDR2 SMNVEV (reference sequence). Trimming left V 2 bases short and J 0 bases short, with 7 bases between. CDR3 DNA sequence: TGTGCCAGCAGTTTACGAGTTGCAACTAATGAAAAACTGTTTTTT. Its protein product is CASSLRVATNEKLFF.

This chain connects TRBV9 to TRBJ1-1, with 10 bases fitting TRBD1. Germline assignment: CDR1 SGDLS and CDR2 YYNGEE. The V and J ends lost 0 bases and 5 bases, in that order; junction bases with no gene match: 10. The length of the CDR3 is 17 residues. CDR3 loop: CASSVGGPGQGRTEAFF. The CDR3 coding sequence is TGTGCCAGCAGCGTAGGGGGACCGGGACAGGGGAGGACTGAAGCTTTCTTT. The entire variable domain, with the rest obtained from reference TRBV9 and TRBJ1-1, is as follows: DSGVTQTPKHLITATGQRVTLRCSPRSGDLSVYWYQQSLDQGLQFLIQYYNGEERAKGNILERFSAQQFPDLHSELNLSSLELGDSALYFCASSVGGPGQGRTEAFFGQGTRLTVV.

The chain joins TRBV29-1 to TRBJ1-1; 7 bases are shared with TRBD1. Trimming cost V 3 bases and J 4 bases; bases outside gene matches: 8. CDR1 is SQVTM, CDR2 ANQGSEA, per germline. The CDR3 spans 14 residues. The CDR3 DNA reads TGCAGCGTTGACGCGTGGCAGGGGGGCACTGAAGCTTTCTTT. As protein: CSVDAWQGGTEAFF. Together with reference TRBV29-1 and TRBJ1-1, the CDR3 gives the full variable domain: SAVISQKPSRDICQRGTSLTIQCQVDSQVTMMFWYRQQPGQSLTLIATANQGSEATYESGFVIDKFPISRPNLTFSTLTVSNMSPEDSSIYLCSVDAWQGGTEAFFGQGTRLTVV.

The chain employs TRBV28 and TRBJ2-1, with unresolved D. The CDR3 has 12 residues. Germline values: CDR1 MDHEN, CDR2 SYDVKM. V lost 2 bases and J lost 4, with 3 bases in between. CDR3 nucleotides: TGTGCCAGCAGTTTACTTTACAATGAGCAGTTCTTC. It specifies CASSLLYNEQFF.

The chain combines TRBV18 with TRBJ2-5; D uncertain. V gave up 1 base and J gave up 5 bases, with 17 bases separating them. This CDR3 is built from 16 residues. Germline loops: CDR1 KGHSH, CDR2 LQKENI. This CDR3 reads CASSPRPRSTWETQYF. For the CDR3, the DNA is TGTGCCAGCTCACCACGGCCCCGCTCAACATGGGAGACCCAGTACTTC.

V gene TRBV19 combines with J gene TRBJ2-7, with 15 bases identical to TRBD2. Germline-derived CDR1 and CDR2 are LNHDA and SQIVND (reference sequence). V trimming: 6 bases; J trimming: 4 bases; junction bases outside the gene matches: 13. This CDR3 contains 18 residues. Here the CDR3 reads CASSSGLAGGPLWYEQYF. Here the CDR3 DNA reads TGTGCCAGTAGCTCGGGACTAGCGGGAGGCCCCTTATGGTACGAGCAGTACTTC.

This clone was detected only once. The chain joins TRBV18 to TRBJ2-1, with D uncertain. CDR3 length equals 13 residues. The germline V and J ends were trimmed by 2 bases and 5 bases, with 7 bases remaining between them. Germline assignment: CDR1 KGHSH and CDR2 LQKENI. CDR3 residues: CASSPFRDNEQFF. CDR3 DNA sequence: TGTGCCAGCTCACCATTTCGAGACAATGAGCAGTTCTTC.

The V and J genes are TRBV28 and TRBJ1-2; 10 bases align to TRBD1. The V gene end was trimmed by 6 bases and the J gene end by 4 bases; junction bases not matched to a gene: 8. The CDR3 extends over 15 amino acids. Germline CDR1 and CDR2: MDHEN and SYDVKM. The CDR3 region is CASSRTGTGVYGYTF. The CDR3 coding sequence is TGTGCCAGCAGCCGAACCGGGACAGGGGTCTATGGCTACACCTTC.

The gene calls are TRBV11-3 and TRBJ2-2; D perhaps matches TRBD2 (5 bases). CDR1 is SGHNT and CDR2 is YENEEA in the germline V gene. Trimming stripped 3 bases from V and 4 bases from J, with 6 bases between. The CDR3 totals 13 residues. The CDR3 DNA follows: TGTGCCAGCAGCTTCGGGGTCACCGGGGAGCTGTTTTTT. This gives the protein CASSFGVTGELFF.